This T cell receptor beta chain was captured in a study of T cell repertoires in cytomegalovirus infection. Study in general: Shared public TCR beta signatures pointed to both CMV infection and a matching HLA type.

Comments on this clonotype: No antigen is known for it.

The germline CDR1 and CDR2 sequences are MNHEY and SMNVEV (reference sequence). This CDR3 has 16 residues. V shed 1 base, J shed 6 bases, and the junction held 6 bases outside the gene matches. Notes on the study in general: Based on cumulative public TCR beta family frequency, carriers of CMV plus the relevant HLA were identified.

TCRdb recomputed calls from the reads with MiXCR, one row per CDR3 protein. Of roughly 860,000 distinct CDR3 sequences detected, 30% to 35% appear once; the ten largest clones hold 9.5% to 15%. This TCR derives from a human donor in good health (CMV status not recorded). Some clones in this sample may be carry-over from other donors' samples. The chain has TRBV27 and TRBJ2-1, with 10 bases identical to TRBD1. The sequenced sample was cultured CD8+ T cells from PBMCs, obtained from culture after CMV antigen stimulation. The CDR3 DNA is TGTGCCAGCAGTTTATTGGGGACAGGGGTCGGCAATGAGCAGTTCTTC. Protein sequence: CASSLLGTGVGNEQFF.